This entry features one T cell receptor beta chain sequence. Its antigen is still unknown. No much larger clone exists at a distance of one base, and base qualities are not known. The immunoSEQ Assay, a bias-controlled multiplex PCR, was used to amplify TCRbeta CDR3 regions from genomic DNA. Per the original workflow: The number of nucleated cells in each sample was estimated by amplification of reference gene primers within the assay. To quantify the absolute abundance of each unique TCRbeta CDR3 rearrangement, sequence reads were collapsed and filtered. Productive Simpson clonality was computed per sample as the square root of Simpson's diversity index over productive rearrangements. In its TCRdb copy, this immuneACCESS table keeps in-frame sequences only and misses some clones. Where compared with another copy, unresolved V genes explain less than half of these, and the others have no known cause. V and J calls and clone size are those listed in that table; D and trimming were worked out from the DNA. The sample table shows about 180,000 clones, and 80% to 90% are seen once. The ten largest make up about 2.7% of the sample.

From V the trimming removes 4 bases and from J it removes 8 bases, while the gene matches leave 8 bases of the junction unaccounted for. The germline V gene (reference sequence) yields LGHDT for CDR1 and YNNKEL for CDR2. The CDR3 numbers 16 residues from cysteine through phenylalanine. The only DNA kept is the CDR3, 48 bases in frame from the first base. The collaborating institutions used their own protocols to collect whole blood in K2EDTA tubes. For TCRbeta analysis, collaborators shipped samples as frozen whole blood, isolated PBMCs, or DNA extracted from either of those sample types. These data originate in a study of blood T cell repertoires in COVID-19 (dated by TCRdb to 2020 to 2022). Context from the whole study: The collaborator samples originated in the United States, Italy and Spain and spanned the acute and convalescent phases of COVID-19. The material from the prospective study consisted of cDNA or gDNA derived from T cells, B-cell-depleted T cells, or PBMCs. The dataset comprised deeply sampled blood TCRbeta repertoires from subjects exposed to, actively infected with, or recovered from COVID-19. A freely available public database, intended as a resource for researchers studying the immune response to SARS-CoV-2, is where the repertoires were released. Samples were obtained from the ongoing ImmuneRACE study (first 160 participants) and from over 1,000 subjects provided by 6 global collaborators. Nearly every sample came with metadata listing a de-identified subject ID, COVID-19 status, age in years and sex. Where available, HLA class I and class II types were obtained from metadata supplied by the sample provider rather than from assay-based typing. Results and caveats for the whole study, not just this receptor: The amount of clinical and demographic metadata varied by source and participant and was provided uncurated.

Here the chain combines TRBV3-1 (or the pseudogene TRBV3-2) and TRBJ1-6, and 10 bases in between align with TRBD1. This receptor was obtained from a man between 40 and 49 years old with active or convalescent COVID-19. The sample was peripheral blood. CDR3 loop: CASSLLRQGADSPLHF. The nucleotide sequence reads as follows: TGTGCCAGCAGCCTCCTCAGACAGGGGGCGGATTCACCCCTCCACTTT.